These T cell receptor beta chains were read from a single sample in a study of blood T cell repertoires in COVID-19. Here immunoSEQ multiplex PCR was the method, and the copy in TCRdb shows in-frame clones only, minus some. The sample has around 150,000 clones; 82% are singletons. Sequences were obtained from peripheral blood. These receptors were taken from a woman older than 75 with acute or convalescent COVID-19. CDR3s include the opening cysteine and the closing phenylalanine or tryptophan. A D gene is named only where the DNA matches it firmly.

D gene: NA; J gene: TRBJ2-7; V gene: TRBV18; CDR3 protein: CASSPNEAQEQYF
D gene: NA; J gene: TRBJ1-5; V gene: TRBV19; CDR3 protein: CASSIITGFNQPQHF
D gene: TRBD2; J gene: TRBJ2-3; V gene: TRBV6-5; CDR3 protein: CASSLTAGGPGDTQYF
D gene: NA; J gene: TRBJ2-1; V gene: TRBV24-1; CDR3 protein: CATSDQDWNEQFF
D gene: NA; J gene: TRBJ1-2; V gene: TRBV5-4; CDR3 protein: CASSLPGGGRSGYTF
D gene: TRBD1; J gene: TRBJ2-2; V gene: TRBV10-3; CDR3 protein: CAISEGQGTGELFF
D gene: TRBD2; J gene: TRBJ2-3; V gene: TRBV7-2; CDR3 protein: CASSSSGMSTDTQYF
D gene: NA; J gene: TRBJ1-1; V gene: TRBV19; CDR3 protein: CASSTGGSDGNTEAFF
D gene: TRBD1; J gene: TRBJ2-7; V gene: TRBV2; CDR3 protein: CASRLTGQGSYEQYF
D gene: NA; J gene: TRBJ2-2; V gene: TRBV14; CDR3 protein: CASSQVRPQNTGELFF
D gene: TRBD1; J gene: TRBJ1-1; V gene: TRBV6-6; CDR3 protein: CASLADRVNTEAFF
D gene: TRBD2; J gene: TRBJ2-1; V gene: TRBV10-3; CDR3 protein: CAITTGTSGRNEQFF
D gene: TRBD1; J gene: TRBJ2-4; V gene: TRBV6-5; CDR3 protein: CASSRDRGGNIQYF
D gene: NA; J gene: TRBJ1-5; V gene: TRBV18; CDR3 protein: CASSPGPYSNQPQHF
D gene: NA; J gene: TRBJ1-2; V gene: TRBV6-5; CDR3 protein: CASRPMLRNYGYTF
D gene: NA; J gene: TRBJ2-1; V gene: TRBV7-2; CDR3 protein: CASSSSFLNEQFF
D gene: NA; J gene: TRBJ1-5; V gene: TRBV15; CDR3 protein: CATSPPSNQPQHF
D gene: TRBD1; J gene: TRBJ1-1; V gene: TRBV30; CDR3 protein: CAWSDRGRVPEAFF
D gene: NA; J gene: TRBJ2-7; V gene: TRBV5-6; CDR3 protein: CASSLIGVYEQYF
D gene: TRBD2; J gene: TRBJ2-5; V gene: TRBV7-2; CDR3 protein: CASSFQAGEGETQYF
D gene: NA; J gene: TRBJ1-1; V gene: TRBV2; CDR3 protein: CASSQLRAEAFF
D gene: TRBD2; J gene: TRBJ2-7; V gene: TRBV10-3; CDR3 protein: CAISEWLAGGTSQQYF